This T cell receptor (beta chain) is from a study of T cell responses to AZD1222 COVID-19 vaccine. General observations from the study: Clonal diversity was possibly underestimated, and the donors were mostly white British, with more females. Mapped onto spike, vaccine-associated CD4 TCRs spanned it and were dominant at 160-218 and 743-854.

The CDR3 length is 16 residues. CDR1 SGDLS and CDR2 YYNGEE come from the germline V gene. The V and J ends lost 2 bases and 4 bases, in that order; junction bases with no gene match: 11. Profiling relied on immunoSEQ multiplex PCR, and the TCRdb table lists in-frame clones only, not all of them. The sample holds 95,000 to 150,000 clones; 80% to 95% are singletons and the top ten take about 4.4%. For this clone: Its specificity is not known.

The source of this sequence is an adult in good health. The chain carries TRBV9 and TRBJ2-5; 7 bases agree with TRBD2. This material consisted of peripheral blood, taken on day 0 of MenACWY control vaccination. The CDR3 region has the DNA TGTGCCAGCAGCGTGACGGGGGAGGGACGTCGAGAGACCCAGTACTTC. Its translation is CASSVTGEGRRETQYF.